These 4 T cell receptor beta chains originate from one sample sequenced in a study of shared clonotypes between healthy human individuals. Only in-frame clones appear in the TCRdb table, and some are missing; sequencing was by immunoSEQ multiplex PCR. The repertoire consists of over a million clones, with about 84% occurring once and the leading ten covering under 0.65%. Sequencing was carried out using memory CD4+ T cells from PBMCs. Subset reported: CD45RA-negative fraction. These receptors originate from a man aged 18 to 29 in good health. Some clones in this sample may be carry-over from other donors' samples.

As to this clone: This CDR3 is also generated by other DNA sequences in the sample. This rearrangement joins TRBV28 to TRBJ1-5; D possibly corresponds to TRBD1 (6 bases). The CDR3 has 14 residues. V lost 2 bases, J lost 1 base, and 6 bases lay in between. Germline lookup yields CDR1 MDHEN and CDR2 SYDVKM. The CDR3 loop reads CASSLGQSNQPQHF. In nucleotides, the CDR3 is TGTGCCAGCAGTTTAGGACAGAGCAATCAGCCCCAGCATTTT.

The table lists this clone with many counts. The chain links TRBV4-3 to TRBJ1-1; TRBD1 aligns across 8 bases. The CDR3 loop spans 13 amino acids. V lost 4 bases, J lost 7 bases, and 5 bases stayed unmatched. Germline V CDR1 and CDR2: LGHNA, YSLEER. CDR3 in DNA: TGCGCCAGCAGCCCGGACAGGGAGGATGAAGCTTTCTTT. This codes for CASSPDREDEAFF.

The chain links TRBV5-1 to TRBJ2-7, with D possibly TRBD2 on 5 matching bases. Trimming removed 3 bases from V and 6 bases from J, with 16 bases in between. Germline lookup yields CDR1 SGHRS and CDR2 YFSETQ. The CDR3 length is 14 residues. The CDR3 spells CASSSTVGEGEQYF. The CDR3, as DNA: TGCGCCAGCAGCTCGACTGTGGGAGAGGGCGAGCAGTACTTC.

The chain couples TRBV12-5 to TRBJ2-1; 8 bases agree with TRBD2. CDR1 LGHNT and CDR2 FRNRAP come from the germline V gene. Unmatched junction bases numbered 22, after V lost 2 bases and J lost 7 bases. This CDR3 has 20 residues. The CDR3 loop is CASGLRGGAGTRAFGNEQFF. The CDR3 nucleotides are TGTGCTAGTGGTTTGCGTGGGGGGGCCGGGACTAGAGCATTCGGGAATGAGCAGTTCTTC.